This TCR beta chain was identified during a study of shared clonotypes between healthy human individuals. The CDR3 is made up of 16 amino acids. Germline-derived CDR1 and CDR2 are ENHRY and SYGVKD. Trimming removed 2 bases from V and 3 bases from J, with 13 bases in between. The protocol was immunoSEQ multiplex PCR, while the TCRdb copy is restricted to in-frame clones and leaves out a portion. The table shows around 2.3 million clones, with almost 96% occurring only once. Sequencing was done on a sample of naive CD4+ T cells sorted from blood. Subset: CD45RA+ positively selected. The receptor was derived from a man younger than 35 in good health. The chain links TRBV10-3 to TRBJ2-2; D possibly corresponds to TRBD1 (6 bases). CDR3 DNA: TGTGCCATCAGTGAGATCCGGTCAGGGGACACCGGGGAGCTGTTTTTT. Translation: CAISEIRSGDTGELFF.